A single T cell receptor beta chain is shown here with its context. What this receptor recognizes is not known. Per-base quality was not reported, and no clone a single base away is much larger than it. Inclusive of the bounding cysteine and phenylalanine, the CDR3 is 14 residues long. Just CDR3 DNA is preserved here, 42 bases in frame from base 1. Trimming removed 7 bases from V and 4 bases from J; the gene matches leave 8 bases unexplained. The germline V gene yields MNHEY for CDR1 and SVGAGI for CDR2. This sample was included in a study of Ad26.COV2.S vaccination and SARS-CoV-2 variants (dated by TCRdb to about 2021). In terms of the full investigation: Vaccine-arm donors came from COV1001, a multicentre, randomized, double-blind, placebo-controlled phase I-IIa trial of Ad26.COV2.S in healthy adults. Ad26.COV2.S was given intramuscularly at 5x10^10 or 1x10^11 viral particles, as a single shot or as two shots 56 days apart. TCRbeta repertoire sequencing was used to assess the specificity and breadth of SARS-CoV-2-reactive T cell receptors after Ad26.COV2.S vaccination. A total of roughly 32 samples were included in the TCR-sequenced set, comprising 19 Ad26.COV2.S vaccine recipients, 5 placebo recipients and 8 SARS-CoV-2 convalescent individuals. Trial participants were randomized into five groups of five, in which low-dose or high-dose Ad26.COV2.S was given once or twice, or placebo was given on both occasions. Investigators remained blinded to trial group allocation during experiments and outcome assessment.

What this sample's treatment or condition label stands for: around 19 received Ad26.COV2.S at low or high dose, single or two shots; about 5 received placebo; per-sample allocation not given. Repertoires of vaccine and placebo recipients were sequenced from samples taken on day 63 after the first injection. Cohort 1b enrolled 20 to 30 adults aged 18-55 years at a single site in Boston, USA, between 29 July and 7 August 2020. Ad26.COV2.S consisted of a replication-incompetent adenovirus type 26 vector by which a prefusion-stabilized SARS-CoV-2 spike protein from the original Wuhan strain was expressed. The immunoSEQ Assay was used to sequence TCRbeta CDR3 regions. After extraction, genomic DNA underwent amplification by bias-controlled multiplex PCR, followed by high-throughput sequencing. The paper's data handling went like this. To quantify the absolute abundance of every unique TCRbeta CDR3 region, sequences were collapsed and filtered. T cell fraction was estimated by normalizing TCRbeta template counts to usable DNA, which was measured by amplifying reference genes present in all nucleated cells. Repertoire TCRs were annotated as SARS-CoV-2-specific by exact matching of V gene, CDR3 amino acid sequence and J gene to a known reactive TCR set. The reference SARS-CoV-2 TCR set was obtained from MIRA and was filtered for enrichment in COVID-19-positive ImmuneCODE repertoires, whereby public or cross-reactive TCRs were removed. Based on the MIRA antigens, annotated TCRs were further analysed at the level of specific ORF or position within ORF. Breadth was defined as the number of annotated unique rearrangements divided by the total number of unique productive rearrangements, and depth was defined as the summed frequency of the annotated unique rearrangements. Group comparisons of TCR breadth used two-sided Wilcoxon rank-sum tests. TCRdb's version of the immuneACCESS table is confined to in-frame rearrangements and falls short of the full clone set. An unresolved V gene accounts for under half of the shortfall where checked; the remainder is of unknown origin. V and J calls and clone size are copied from that table; D and trimming were computed from the DNA. This sample has hundreds of thousands of clones in its table, and about 90% of those were observed once. Less than 2% of the sample is taken by the ten largest.

Here is what the overall study found, with its caveats: According to the authors, total T cell responses may have been underestimated by the TCR breadth and depth analyses. Comparing responses between vaccine doses or regimens was not something the study was powered to do. Non-spike TCR breadth was comparable between vaccine and placebo recipients, consistent with the vaccine containing only spike. Substantial breadth of spike-specific CD8+ and CD4+ T cell responses was reported after vaccination. Ad26.COV2.S recipients had higher spike-specific TCR breadth than placebo recipients (P = 0.0014).

The V and J segments used are TRBV6-5 and TRBJ1-1; 8 bases in between match TRBD1. This receptor was taken from a person aged 18 to 65 who received the Ad26.COV2.S COVID-19 vaccine or a placebo. The material was peripheral blood, obtained in a trial of Ad26.COV2.S vaccine versus placebo. The CDR3 sequence is CASIKPGGPTEAFF. The DNA sequence is as follows: TGTGCCAGCATCAAACCAGGGGGCCCCACTGAAGCTTTCTTT.